This note documents a single T cell receptor beta chain sequence. Its antigen is unidentified. Individual cDNA molecules were tagged with unique molecular identifiers, the study reported. Each CDR3 protein gets one entry after TCRdb re-called the 5' RACE reads with MiXCR. In the table there are about 56,000 distinct CDR3 sequences, approximately 10% of which are singletons. This specimen belongs to a study of early T cells in non-severe SARS-CoV-2 infection. Study-wide context: It was bulk RNA from unsorted whole blood that was sequenced, and the chains were unpaired.

Study observations and caveats: Anti-spike CD8 responses were favored by VDJdb matching, which missed private and CD4 specificities.

Trimming pared 4 bases from V and 4 bases from J, leaving 10 bases between. The CDR3 runs 13 residues. Per germline, CDR1 MNHEY and CDR2 SVGAGI. The sample comprised whole blood. This TCR derives from an adult who was a healthcare worker with PCR-confirmed SARS-CoV-2 infection or an uninfected control (not recorded which). J is TRBJ1-2 and V is TRBV6-5, with D possibly being TRBD1 (5 bases). In nucleotides, the CDR3 is TGTGCCAGCAGTTTGGGGGAGGGCTATGGCTACACCTTC. As protein: CASSLGEGYGYTF.